This T cell receptor beta chain derives from a study of glioma-infiltrating T cells. Comments on this clonotype: This may be a read error, as it is one base from a much larger clone.

Germline loops: CDR1 MNHEY, CDR2 SVGEGT. This CDR3 contains 15 residues. Using RNA template, CDR3s of TCR alpha and beta were amplified with iRepertoire arm-PCR. Each CDR3 protein is one row after TCRdb ran MiXCR on the multiplex PCR reads. The sample holds more than 350,000 distinct CDR3 sequences; approximately 42% are singletons and the top ten take around 12%. What was sequenced was glioma tissue, nonneoplastic brain tissue, or PBMCs (not recorded which). V gene TRBV6-2 or TRBV6-3 combines with J gene TRBJ2-3; D is perhaps TRBD2 (6 bases). The sequence was obtained from a human donor with low-grade glioma or glioblastoma, undergoing nonglioma brain surgery, or in good health (not recorded which). This CDR3 reads CASNYLRGGTDTQYF. DNA for the CDR3: TGTGCCAGCAATTACTTGCGGGGCGGCACAGATACGCAGTATTTT.